This T cell receptor beta chain was documented in a study of cytomegalovirus exposure and HLA in healthy donors. A note on this clone: What it binds is not known.

Primers for the PCR totalled 60 Vbeta and 13 Jbeta. TCRdb keeps only in-frame clones here, not all; method: immunoSEQ multiplex PCR. Of roughly 97,000 clones in the sample, approximately 85% were seen once. Study outcomes and limitations: CMV serostatus stood as the only immune exposure information on hand. Reports showed the classifier diagnosing cytomegalovirus status with high specificity and sensitivity.

This CDR3 comprises 15 residues. From germline, CDR1 is SGHVS and CDR2 FQNEAQ. V gave up 1 base and J gave up 10 bases, with 17 bases separating them. The gene calls are TRBV7-8 and TRBJ2-1; a weak D match, TRBD2 (5 bases). The sequence was obtained from a man in his forties in good health and CMV-seropositive. Sequencing input: PBMCs. The chain's CDR3 is CASSLVRASAYEQFF. Here the CDR3 DNA reads TGTGCCAGCAGCTTAGTGAGGGCCTCAGCTTACGAGCAGTTCTTC.